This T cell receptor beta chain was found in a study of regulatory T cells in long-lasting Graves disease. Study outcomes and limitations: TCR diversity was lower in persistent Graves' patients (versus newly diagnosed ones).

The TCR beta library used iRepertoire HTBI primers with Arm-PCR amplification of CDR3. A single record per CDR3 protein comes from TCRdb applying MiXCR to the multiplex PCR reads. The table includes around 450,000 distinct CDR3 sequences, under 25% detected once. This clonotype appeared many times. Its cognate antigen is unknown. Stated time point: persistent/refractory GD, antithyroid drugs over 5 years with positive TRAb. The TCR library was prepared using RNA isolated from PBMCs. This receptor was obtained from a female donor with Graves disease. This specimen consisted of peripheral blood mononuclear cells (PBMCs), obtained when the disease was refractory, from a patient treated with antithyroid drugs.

The CDR3 DNA follows: TGTGCCAGCAGCGTCACCCGGGACAGGGGTGATGAAAAACTGTTTTTT. Residues: CASSVTRDRGDEKLFF. The chain uses TRBV11-2 and TRBJ1-4, with 10 positions matching TRBD1. This CDR3 contains 16 residues. Germline V gives CDR1 SGHAT, CDR2 FQNNGV. J gave up 6 bases and V 5 bases, and 9 bases lay outside the gene matches.